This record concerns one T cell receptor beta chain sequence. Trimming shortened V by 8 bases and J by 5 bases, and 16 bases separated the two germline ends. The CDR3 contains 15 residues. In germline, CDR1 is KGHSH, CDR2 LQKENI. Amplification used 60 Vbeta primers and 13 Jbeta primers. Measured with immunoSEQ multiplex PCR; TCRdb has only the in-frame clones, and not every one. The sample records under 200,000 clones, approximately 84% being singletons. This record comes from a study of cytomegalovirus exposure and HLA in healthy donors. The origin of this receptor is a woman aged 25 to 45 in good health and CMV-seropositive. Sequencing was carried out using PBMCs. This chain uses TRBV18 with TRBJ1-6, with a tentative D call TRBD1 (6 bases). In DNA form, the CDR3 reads TGTGCCAGCCGCACAGGGATTTTAAATAATTCACCCCTCCACTTT. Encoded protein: CASRTGILNNSPLHF. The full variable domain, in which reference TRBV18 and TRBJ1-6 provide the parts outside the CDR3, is NAGVMQNPRHLVRRRGQEARLRCSPMKGHSHVYWYRQLPEEGLKFMVYLQKENIIDESGMPKERFSAEFPKEGPSILRIQQVVRGDSAAYFCASRTGILNNSPLHFGNGTRLTVT.